Below are 30 T cell receptor beta chains sequenced from a single sample in a study of metastatic and nonmetastatic thyroid tumors. Through MiXCR, TCRdb re-clonotyped the PCR reads. The repertoire holds 18,000 or so clones, with 25% to 35% as singletons. No patient received treatment before thyroid surgery. Material for sequencing was tumor tissue. The receptors were gathered from a female donor with papillary thyroid cancer or a benign thyroid nodule (not recorded which). Some clones in this sample may be carry-over from other donors' samples.

The chain links TRBV28 to TRBJ2-7, with D uncertain. The CDR3 is 12 amino acids. CDR1 MDHEN and CDR2 SYDVKM come from the germline V gene. The V and J ends lost 6 bases and 3 bases respectively, with 9 bases between them. The CDR3 DNA sequence: TGTGCCAGCAGCGCCCTAGTCTACGAGCAGTACTTC. Protein product: CASSALVYEQYF.

The gene calls are TRBV19 and TRBJ1-5; 8 bases line up with TRBD1. Germline assignment: CDR1 LNHDA and CDR2 SQIVND (reference sequence). Trimming took 3 bases from V and 7 from J; bases not matched to a gene: 5. The CDR3 is made up of 14 amino acids. The chain's CDR3 is CASSISGGRQPQHF. CDR3 bases: TGTGCCAGTAGTATCTCAGGGGGCCGGCAGCCCCAGCATTTT.

This chain uses TRBV28 with TRBJ2-5, with TRBD2 matching over 8 bases. CDR1 MDHEN and CDR2 SYDVKM come from the germline V gene. Trimming removed 3 bases from V and 5 bases from J; junction bases left unmatched: 8. This CDR3 is 15 amino acids long. This CDR3 reads CASSLRREEGETQYF. The CDR3, as DNA: TGTGCCAGCAGTTTGCGGCGGGAGGAGGGTGAGACCCAGTACTTC. The complete variable domain, with remaining parts taken from reference TRBV28 and TRBJ2-5, reads DVKVTQSSRYLVKRTGEKVFLECVQDMDHENMFWYRQDPGLGLRLIYFSYDVKMKEKGDIPEGYSVSREKKERFSLILESASTNQTSMYLCASSLRREEGETQYFGPGTRLLVL.

The V and J genes are TRBV6-5 and TRBJ1-5; D possibly corresponds to TRBD1 (5 bases). Looked up from germline, CDR1 is MNHEY and CDR2 is SVGAGI. V gave up 0 bases and J gave up 5 bases, with 8 bases separating them. CDR3 size: 14 residues. This CDR3 is CASSYSRGDQPQHF. In DNA, the CDR3 is TGTGCCAGCAGTTACTCGAGGGGCGATCAGCCCCAGCATTTT.

This clone was counted many times. The CDR3 loop is CASSPGQDGSGNTIYF. In DNA form, the CDR3 reads TGCGCCAGCAGCCCGGGACAAGACGGCTCTGGAAACACCATATATTTT. This rearrangement joins TRBV4-3 to TRBJ1-3, with a possible D match to TRBD1 (6 bases). Germline values: CDR1 LGHNA, CDR2 YSLEER. The CDR3 extends over 16 amino acids. V was clipped by 4 bases and J by 0 bases, with 13 bases between them.

This clone is labeled as medium-sized. The CDR3 sequence is CASRDRVSYGYTF. CDR3 sequence (DNA): TGTGCCTCCCGGGACCGGGTCTCCTATGGCTACACCTTC. This chain connects TRBV24-1 to TRBJ1-2; D may be TRBD1 (5 bases). The CDR3 contains 13 residues. Trimming cost V 12 bases and J 4 bases, with 17 bases left between them. CDR1 KGHDR and CDR2 SFDVKD come from the germline V gene.

Only a few counts were recorded for this clone. This sequence joins TRBV6-4 and TRBJ2-2; no firm D call. The V end lost 2 bases, the J end lost 3 bases, and 4 bases lay between the germline ends. Germline-derived CDR1 and CDR2 are MRHNA and SNTAGT. The length of the CDR3 is 13 residues. The DNA for the CDR3 is TGTGCCAGCAGTGACAGGGACACCGGGGAGCTGTTTTTT. Protein: CASSDRDTGELFF.

This clone came up a few times. The chain joins TRBV28 to TRBJ2-6; TRBD2 matches at 8 bases. There are 15 residues in the CDR3. CDR1 and CDR2 (germline): MDHEN, SYDVKM. V gave up 6 bases and J gave up 4 bases; unmatched junction bases: 5. The CDR3 protein is CASSLAGSGANVLTF. Here the CDR3 DNA reads TGTGCCAGCAGCCTAGCGGGTTCCGGGGCCAACGTCCTGACTTTC. The full variable domain, in which reference TRBV28 and TRBJ2-6 provide the parts outside the CDR3, is DVKVTQSSRYLVKRTGEKVFLECVQDMDHENMFWYRQDPGLGLRLIYFSYDVKMKEKGDIPEGYSVSREKKERFSLILESASTNQTSMYLCASSLAGSGANVLTFGAGSRLTVL.

This clone is medium-sized by share. The chain employs TRBV6-2 or TRBV6-3 and TRBJ2-7; 9 bases are shared with TRBD1. This CDR3 contains 15 residues. Per the germline V gene, CDR1 is MNHEY and CDR2 is SVGEGT. The V segment lost 10 bases and the J segment 5 bases; nucleotides outside the gene matches: 15. The CDR3 nucleotides are TGTGCCACACACCGAACGGGACAGGGCTTTCACGAGCAGTACTTC. It encodes CATHRTGQGFHEQYF.

In its sample, this clone was seen a few times. The V and J genes are TRBV19 and TRBJ1-2; weak D call: TRBD1 (6 bases). With 5 bases removed from V and 4 bases from J, the gap between germline ends came to 11 bases. Germline assignment: CDR1 LNHDA and CDR2 SQIVND (reference sequence). The CDR3 is 13 residues long. The CDR3 DNA reads TGTGCCAGTAGTGTCCTGGACAGCTATGGCTACACCTTC. This gives the protein CASSVLDSYGYTF.

Many counts were recorded for this clone. The same CDR3 is also encoded by other DNA sequences in this sample. The chain carries TRBV3-1 and TRBJ2-1, with D possibly called TRBD1 or TRBD2 (5 bases each). The V end was cut by 0 bases, the J end by 4 bases, with 13 bases between. The CDR3 runs 16 residues. Germline V gene lookup returns CDR1 LGHDT and CDR2 YNNKEL (reference sequence). Here the CDR3 DNA reads TGTGCCAGCAGCCAAGAGAGGGGAAAAGTTTACAATGAGCAGTTCTTC. Amino acid sequence: CASSQERGKVYNEQFF.

With regard to this clone: The conserved final phenylalanine or tryptophan is absent from the CDR3, which likely points to a read error. The chain links TRBV11-2 to TRBJ1-3, with no clear D. Germline CDR1 is SGHAT and CDR2 is FQNNGV. Trimming removed 3 bases at V and 4 bases at J, with 10 bases between. This CDR3 spans 14 amino acids. The chain's CDR3 is CASSFLGAGNTIYI. The CDR3 region has the DNA TGTGCCAGCAGCTTTCTCGGTGCAGGAAACACCATATATATT.

This clone was counted between two and nine times. The CDR3, as DNA: TGTGCCAGCAGTCAAGGGATTAGCTACACCTTC. It yields the protein CASSQGISYTF. The rearrangement joins TRBV28 to TRBJ1-2; D unclear. CDR1 and CDR2 from the germline V gene are MDHEN and SYDVKM. Trimming stripped 5 bases from V and 9 bases from J, with 10 bases between. The length of the CDR3 is 11 residues.

CDR3 in DNA: TGCAGTGCTAGAGATCACACGGACAGGGATGCCGAGCAGTACTTC. Translation: CSARDHTDRDAEQYF. This chain uses TRBV20-1 with TRBJ2-7; 8 bases agree with TRBD1. The CDR3 has 15 residues. Germline CDR1 reads DFQATT; CDR2 reads SNEGSKA (reference sequence). Losses at the gene ends were 0 bases for V and 6 bases for J; bases not matched to a gene: 10.

This clone has a handful of counts. The chain is built from TRBV2 and TRBJ2-7, with D tentatively TRBD2 (6 bases). Trimming took 6 bases from V and 7 from J, leaving 19 bases between them. The CDR3 spans 14 residues. Germline loops: CDR1 SNHLY, CDR2 FYNNEI. In DNA, the CDR3 is TGTGCCAGCAGCCCCTCAACCGGGAGAGGGGAGCAGTACTTC. Its protein product is CASSPSTGRGEQYF.

Within the sample, this clone is medium-sized. The chain joins TRBV2 to TRBJ2-7; D unclear. Trimming pared 6 bases from V and 3 bases from J, leaving 6 bases between. CDR3 size: 11 residues. Germline assignment: CDR1 SNHLY and CDR2 FYNNEI. The DNA of the CDR3 is TGTGCCAGCAGCCCCCGCTACGAGCAGTACTTC. It encodes CASSPRYEQYF.

This clone was counted a few times. This rearrangement joins TRBV3-1 to TRBJ1-1, with D unclear. The V gene lost 1 base and the J gene lost 4 bases, with 10 bases spanning the gap. Germline CDR1 LGHDT, CDR2 YNNKEL (reference sequence). CDR3 length equals 14 residues. The CDR3 spells CASSQGGHGTEAFF. CDR3 nucleotide sequence: TGTGCCAGCAGCCAAGGAGGCCATGGCACTGAAGCTTTCTTT.

This clone was recorded a few times. The V call is TRBV4-1, the J call TRBJ1-6, with D hard to call. The CDR3 runs 14 residues. From germline, CDR1 is MGHRA and CDR2 YSYEKL. The V end was cut by 3 bases, the J end by 5 bases, with 8 bases between. CDR3 protein: CASSQGRNNSPLHF. CDR3 sequence (DNA): TGCGCCAGCAGCCAGGGGAGGAATAATTCACCCCTCCACTTT.

V usage is TRBV20-1 and J usage is TRBJ1-2; D perhaps matches TRBD1 (6 bases). The V gene's germline CDR1 is DFQATT and CDR2 SNEGSKA (reference sequence). The CDR3 is 16 residues long. V was cut by 0 bases and J by 0 bases, with 14 bases left in between. CDR3 loop: CSAREPLGGANYGYTF. The CDR3 DNA follows: TGCAGTGCTAGAGAGCCTCTAGGGGGGGCTAACTATGGCTACACCTTC.

Sample share makes this clone medium-sized. The CDR3 nucleotides read TGCGGAATAACCCAGCCGAATTCTAACACAGATACGCAGTATTTT. Translation gives CGITQPNSNTDTQYF. The chain combines TRBV29-1 with TRBJ2-3; D gene uncertain. CDR1 is SQVTM and CDR2 is ANQGSEA in the germline V gene. This CDR3 is built from 15 residues.

The chain combines TRBV7-9 with TRBJ1-6; no definite D call. Germline CDR1 and CDR2: SEHNR and FQNEAQ (reference sequence). V was clipped by 2 bases and J by 7 bases, with 12 bases between them. The CDR3 loop spans 15 amino acids. CDR3 coding DNA: TGTGCCAGCAGCTTACTTAACAGCCAGAATTCACCCCTCCACTTT. It translates to CASSLLNSQNSPLHF.

This clone was found many times. V gene TRBV5-1 combines with J gene TRBJ2-5; D unclear. CDR1 and CDR2 from the germline V gene are SGHRS and YFSETQ. Trimming took 4 bases from V and 6 from J, leaving 22 bases between them. The CDR3 consists of 16 residues. The CDR3 DNA reads as TGCGCCAGCAGCCCTACCCCGAGGACCGGGCAAAAGACCCAGTACTTC. Its translation is CASSPTPRTGQKTQYF.

The genes are TRBV20-1 and TRBJ2-7; TRBD1 is a possible D gene (5 bases). Trimming stripped 3 bases from V and 6 bases from J, with 15 bases between. The CDR3 totals 13 residues. Germline-derived CDR1 and CDR2 are DFQATT and SNEGSKA (reference sequence). CDR3 amino acids: CSARGLVVSEQYF. In DNA form, the CDR3 reads TGCAGTGCTAGGGGGCTAGTTGTGTCCGAGCAGTACTTC.

This clone was counted a few times. The chain recombines TRBV2 with TRBJ1-2; 8 nucleotides match TRBD1. This CDR3 is 12 amino acids long. V shed 5 bases and J 8 bases; nucleotides not matched to a gene: 4. Germline values: CDR1 SNHLY, CDR2 FYNNEI. This CDR3 is CASSTGGGGYTF. The DNA of the CDR3 is TGTGCCAGCAGTACAGGGGGGGGAGGCTACACCTTC.

This chain connects TRBV19 to TRBJ2-7, with D possibly being TRBD1 or TRBD2 (6 bases each). The V gene's germline CDR1 is LNHDA and CDR2 SQIVND (reference sequence). Between the trimmed V and J ends, which lost 6 bases and 2 bases, there was a span of 17 bases. The CDR3 sequence is 15 residues long. As DNA, the CDR3 is TGTGCCAGTAGGATTGACGACGGGGGCACCTACGAGCAGTACTTC. Translating it yields CASRIDDGGTYEQYF.

V usage is TRBV5-1 and J usage is TRBJ1-1; D is ambiguous. CDR1 is SGHRS, CDR2 YFSETQ, per germline. The CDR3 has 14 amino acids. The V gene lost 4 bases and the J gene lost 1 base, with 11 bases spanning the gap. The CDR3 spells CASSQGSGNTEAFF. The CDR3 DNA is TGCGCCAGCAGCCAAGGGTCAGGGAACACTGAAGCTTTCTTT.

V usage is TRBV3-1 and J usage is TRBJ2-2, with D perhaps matching TRBD1 (6 bases). The germline V and J ends were trimmed by 5 bases and 6 bases, with 25 bases remaining between them. This CDR3 is built from 18 residues. Germline V CDR1 and CDR2: LGHDT, YNNKEL (reference sequence). The CDR3 loop is CASSSRAWDNHDPGELFF. The CDR3 DNA reads as TGTGCCAGCAGCTCGAGGGCATGGGACAACCATGACCCCGGGGAGCTGTTTTTT.

The V call is TRBV27, the J call TRBJ2-1; 12 nucleotides agree with TRBD1. CDR3 length equals 15 residues. The ends lost 6 bases at V and 9 bases at J; junction bases unmatched: 9. Germline-derived CDR1 and CDR2 are MNHEY and SMNVEV (reference sequence). CDR3 nucleotide sequence: TGTGCCAGCAGCCGGGGACAGGGGGCGCGTTTTGAGCAGTTCTTC. The encoded protein is CASSRGQGARFEQFF.

This clone occurred many times. This sequence joins TRBV5-1 and TRBJ2-2; the D is unclear. The ends were cut back, 2 bases at V and 3 bases at J, with 8 bases in the middle. Germline V gene data show CDR1 as SGHRS and CDR2 as YFSETQ. The CDR3 extends over 14 amino acids. CDR3 nucleotides: TGCGCCAGCAGCTTCCACATGGACACCGGGGAGCTGTTTTTT. Its translation is CASSFHMDTGELFF.

This clone was detected a few times. The rearrangement joins TRBV2 to TRBJ2-7; TRBD1 agrees at 9 bases. This CDR3 comprises 15 residues. The V gene end was trimmed by 4 bases and the J gene end by 2 bases; junction bases not matched to a gene: 6. Germline V gene sequence: CDR1 SNHLY, CDR2 FYNNEI. CDR3 coding DNA: TGTGCCAGCAGTGTAGTTGGGACAGGGACCTACGAGCAGTACTTC. This gives the protein CASSVVGTGTYEQYF.